Listed here are 15 T cell receptor beta chains from one sample, sequenced in a study of blood T cell repertoires in COVID-19. Assay: immunoSEQ multiplex PCR; the TCRdb copy retains only in-frame clones and omits some. Among roughly 80,000 clones listed, about 83% were seen once. Sample: peripheral blood. All receptors derive from a woman at least 80 years old with active or convalescent COVID-19.

The V and J genes are TRBV5-6 and TRBJ2-7, with D possibly being TRBD1 (5 bases). V lost 1 base and J 5 bases, leaving 16 bases between the germline ends. CDR3 size: 15 residues. Germline CDR1 SGHDT, CDR2 YYEEEE. DNA for the CDR3: TGTGCCAGCAGCTTGCTGGCCAGGGTCATCGACGAGCAGTACTTC. Amino acids: CASSLLARVIDEQYF.

The V and J genes are TRBV18 and TRBJ2-7; TRBD1 matches at 7 bases. After removal of 4 bases from V and 0 bases from J, the junction contained 3 bases not matched to a gene. Looked up from germline, CDR1 is KGHSH and CDR2 is LQKENI. The CDR3 runs 14 residues. The chain's CDR3 is CASSRGQDSYEQYF. CDR3 nucleotide sequence: TGTGCCAGCTCACGAGGACAGGACTCCTACGAGCAGTACTTC.

CDR3 coding DNA: TGTGCCACCAGCAGAGATATGAGTACCGGGGAGCTGTTTTTT. This translates into CATSRDMSTGELFF. This chain links TRBV15 with TRBJ2-2; D not certain. The CDR3 contains 14 residues. Germline V gene sequence: CDR1 LNHNV, CDR2 YYDKDF (reference sequence). V was trimmed by 0 bases and J by 5 bases, leaving 7 bases between them.

This rearrangement joins TRBV18 to TRBJ2-1, with TRBD2 matching over 11 bases. This CDR3 region has 16 residues. V gave up 0 bases and J gave up 8 bases; unmatched junction bases: 6. Germline CDR1 and CDR2: KGHSH and LQKENI. The CDR3 DNA sequence: TGTGCCAGCTCACCACCTAGCGGGAGGGTCTCGGATGAGCAGTTCTTC. This encodes CASSPPSGRVSDEQFF.

This clone was recorded only once. The chain employs TRBV5-1 and TRBJ2-2; D uncertain. Trimming left V 3 bases short and J 5 bases short, with 14 bases between. The CDR3 length is 15 residues. The V gene's germline CDR1 is SGHRS and CDR2 YFSETQ. CDR3 DNA: TGCGCCAGCAGCTCCTTGACCCCCGGGACCGGGGAGCTGTTTTTT. This gives the protein CASSSLTPGTGELFF.

V gene TRBV7-2 combines with J gene TRBJ2-7; TRBD1 is a possible D gene (5 bases). The CDR3 spans 15 residues. The germline V and J ends were trimmed by 2 bases and 5 bases, with 16 bases remaining between them. The V gene's germline CDR1 is SGHTA and CDR2 FQGNSA. CDR3 loop: CASSLWAQDVNEQYF. CDR3 nucleotides: TGTGCCAGCAGCTTATGGGCACAGGACGTCAACGAGCAGTACTTC.

The chain joins TRBV28 to TRBJ1-1, with a possible D match to TRBD1 (5 bases). The germline CDR1 and CDR2 sequences are MDHEN and SYDVKM. V dropped 2 bases and J dropped 4 bases, with 8 bases sitting between them. The CDR3 totals 13 residues. The CDR3, as DNA: TGTGCCAGCAGTTTACAGGGATCCACTGAAGCTTTCTTT. Its translation is CASSLQGSTEAFF.

The chain links TRBV7-2 to TRBJ2-2; 8 nucleotides line up with TRBD2. This CDR3 has 16 amino acids. Germline loops: CDR1 SGHTA, CDR2 FQGNSA. V was clipped by 2 bases and J by 8 bases; unmatched bases: 10. The chain's CDR3 is CASSLRPGSGGGELFF. The CDR3 coding sequence is TGTGCCAGCAGCTTACGCCCTGGGAGCGGGGGTGGGGAGCTGTTTTTT.

This clone was counted a few times. The genes are TRBV3-1 (or the pseudogene TRBV3-2) and TRBJ2-1, with 8 bases matching TRBD2. The CDR3 is 17 amino acids. CDR1 and CDR2 from the germline V gene are LGHDT and YNNKEL (reference sequence). V lost 4 bases to trimming and J lost 8 bases; unmatched junction nucleotides: 16. The CDR3 protein is CASSRSSGLNFNHEQFF. CDR3 bases: TGTGCCAGCAGCCGTTCTAGCGGGTTAAACTTCAATCATGAGCAGTTCTTC.

The chain joins TRBV2 to TRBJ1-2, with D unclear. The CDR3 has 15 amino acids. Trimming shortened V by 6 bases and J by 0 bases, and 14 bases separated the two germline ends. The germline CDR1 and CDR2 sequences are SNHLY and FYNNEI. CDR3 sequence reads: CASRADSTSNYGYTF. The CDR3 DNA reads TGTGCCAGCAGGGCGGACTCGACATCTAACTATGGCTACACCTTC.

This chain joins TRBV30 and TRBJ1-6, with TRBD1 as a possible D gene (5 bases). The CDR3 loop spans 16 amino acids. V gave up 2 bases and J gave up 6 bases, with 17 bases separating them. Looked up from germline, CDR1 is GTSNPN and CDR2 is SVGIG (reference sequence). The DNA for the CDR3 is TGTGCCTGGAGTAAAAGACTGGCGGGGGGTAATTCACCCCTCCACTTT. The encoded protein is CAWSKRLAGGNSPLHF.

The genes are TRBV4-3 and TRBJ2-1; TRBD2 agrees at 11 bases. The V segment lost 5 bases and the J segment 5 bases; nucleotides outside the gene matches: 8. CDR1 is LGHNA, CDR2 YSLEER, per germline. The CDR3 totals 16 residues. CDR3 DNA sequence: TGCGCCAGCAGCGTGGGGACTAGCGGTGCGAACAATGAGCAGTTCTTC. Translating gives CASSVGTSGANNEQFF.

DNA of the CDR3: TGTGCCAGCAGTTACCCTATAGGACAGGGGAACACTGAAGCTTTCTTT. This encodes CASSYPIGQGNTEAFF. The chain links TRBV6-2 or TRBV6-3 to TRBJ1-1, with TRBD1 matching 8 bases. Unmatched junction bases numbered 6, after V lost 2 bases and J lost 1 base. The CDR3 loop spans 16 amino acids. Germline V gene data show CDR1 as MNHEY and CDR2 as SVGEGT.

This chain connects TRBV7-8 to TRBJ1-1, with TRBD1 as a possible D gene (6 bases). CDR1 and CDR2 (germline): SGHVS, FQNEAQ. Between the trimmed V and J ends, which lost 5 bases and 4 bases, there was a span of 14 bases. The CDR3 runs to 14 residues. CDR3 residues: CASSERQASTEAFF. CDR3 bases: TGTGCCAGCAGCGAACGACAGGCAAGCACTGAAGCTTTCTTT.

The CDR3 is CASSPVRGNTEAFF. The DNA for the CDR3 is TGTGCCAGCTCACCAGTCAGGGGGAACACTGAAGCTTTCTTT. V usage is TRBV18 and J usage is TRBJ1-1; D is perhaps TRBD1 (6 bases). CDR3 length: 14 amino acids. Germline V CDR1 and CDR2: KGHSH, LQKENI. V gave up 2 bases and J gave up 1 base, with 8 bases separating them.